The T cell receptor beta chain under discussion was sequenced for a study of blood T cell repertoires in COVID-19. About the research overall: Samples of COVID-19 (acute and convalescent) were obtained from the United States, Italy and Spain. From T cells, B-cell-depleted T cells, or PBMCs came the material, which was cDNA or gDNA.

As handled by the study authors: Nucleated cell number was recorded as an estimate derived from reference gene primer amplification. Assay used: immunoSEQ multiplex PCR; TCRdb lists only in-frame clones, some missing. V, J and clone size reflect that table, while D and trimming were determined from the DNA. The table lists approximately 61,000 clones, about 86% of them singletons. The V gene's germline CDR1 is SEHNR and CDR2 FQNEAQ (reference sequence). V gave up 5 bases and J gave up 6 bases; unmatched junction bases: 8. This CDR3 spans 14 amino acids. Sequencing was performed on peripheral blood. The chain combines TRBV7-9 with TRBJ1-1, with 8 bases lining up with TRBD1. The source of this sequence is an elderly woman with active COVID-19. The chain's CDR3 is CASSRRTGRSEAFF. The CDR3 DNA reads TGTGCCAGCAGCCGTCGGACAGGGAGGTCTGAAGCTTTCTTT.